These T cell receptor beta chains were read from a single sample in a study of CD8 T cells in Susac syndrome. A single record per CDR3 protein comes from TCRdb applying MiXCR to the immunoSEQ multiplex PCR reads. This sample has about 150,000 distinct CDR3 sequences, with around 95% found just once. The sample consisted of CD8+ T cells from PBMCs. Receptors were obtained from a human donor with multiple sclerosis. Each CDR3 is given with its conserved first and last residue. The D gene is left open where the match is weak. Clone size, where shown, is once, few, many, or a class for clones that have expanded.

d_call clone_size j_call v_call cdr3_aa cdr3_nt
TRBD1 . TRBJ2-7 TRBV30 CAWSVDRGSTYEQYF TGTGCCTGGAGTGTTGACAGGGGATCGACCTACGAGCAGTACTTC
. . TRBJ1-4 TRBV27 CASSSSTATNEKLFF TGTGCCAGCAGTTCTTCCACCGCAACTAATGAAAAACTGTTTTTT
. . TRBJ1-1 TRBV9 CASGEDTEAFF TGTGCCAGCGGGGAAGATACTGAAGCTTTCTTT
TRBD2 . TRBJ2-1 TRBV11-2 CASSLALGVAGINEQFF TGTGCCAGCAGCTTAGCTCTCGGAGTAGCGGGGATAAATGAGCAGTTCTTC
. . TRBJ2-1 TRBV14 CASSQALKNNEQFF TGTGCCAGCAGCCAAGCTCTGAAAAACAATGAGCAGTTCTTC
TRBD1 . TRBJ1-6 TRBV9 CASSEGAHYNSPLHF TGTGCCAGCAGCGAGGGGGCTCACTATAATTCACCCCTCCACTTT
. . TRBJ2-1 TRBV10-3 CAISETEGREQFF TGTGCCATCAGTGAGACCGAGGGAAGGGAGCAGTTCTTC
. . TRBJ2-3 TRBV12-3/TRBV12-4 CASSRVVEQYF TGTGCCAGCAGTCGGGTGGTGGAGCAGTATTTT
TRBD2 once TRBJ2-3 TRBV30 CAWRGSGGSADTQYF TGTGCCTGGAGGGGAAGCGGGGGGTCGGCAGATACGCAGTATTTT
. . TRBJ2-7 TRBV29-1 CSVEDLNPYEQYF TGCAGCGTTGAAGATCTAAACCCCTACGAGCAGTACTTC
. . TRBJ2-6 TRBV14 CASSQDFWDGHSGANVLTF TGTGCCAGCAGCCAAGATTTCTGGGACGGCCACTCTGGGGCCAACGTCCTGACTTTC
. . TRBJ2-1 TRBV5-6 CASSPGFGNEQFF TGTGCCAGCAGCCCGGGTTTCGGGAATGAGCAGTTCTTC
TRBD2 . TRBJ2-3 TRBV6-5 CASSSTPTSGGLTQYF TGTGCCAGCAGTTCCACTCCTACTAGCGGGGGGTTGACGCAGTATTTT
. . TRBJ2-3 TRBV29-1 CSVEDQNRDSDTQYF TGCAGCGTTGAAGATCAAAACAGGGATTCAGATACGCAGTATTTT
. . TRBJ1-2 TRBV30 CAWRLLYGYTF TGTGCCTGGAGGCTTCTGTATGGCTACACCTTC
TRBD1 . TRBJ1-6 TRBV6-1 CASSRDSHLYNSPLHF TGTGCCAGCAGCAGGGACAGCCATCTCTATAATTCACCCCTCCACTTT
. . TRBJ2-5 TRBV3-1 CASSPKFPWETQYF TGTGCCAGCAGCCCTAAATTCCCGTGGGAGACCCAGTACTTC
TRBD2 . TRBJ2-1 TRBV11-1 CASSLGAGGTDEQFF TGTGCCAGCAGCTTAGGAGCGGGGGGGACAGATGAGCAGTTCTTC
TRBD2 . TRBJ2-5 TRBV12-3/TRBV12-4 CASRGAGKEETQYF TGTGCCAGCAGGGGAGCGGGGAAGGAAGAGACCCAGTACTTC
. . TRBJ2-3 TRBV20-1 CSARDMTGGTDTQYF TGCAGTGCTAGAGATATGACGGGGGGCACAGATACGCAGTATTTT
. . TRBJ2-7 TRBV11-2 CASSPSLGANYEQYF TGTGCCAGCAGCCCCAGCCTGGGGGCTAACTACGAGCAGTACTTC
. once TRBJ1-6 TRBV27 CASSLSFRDGEMFSPLHF TGTGCCAGCAGTTTATCGTTTCGGGACGGGGAAATGTTTTCACCCCTCCACTTT